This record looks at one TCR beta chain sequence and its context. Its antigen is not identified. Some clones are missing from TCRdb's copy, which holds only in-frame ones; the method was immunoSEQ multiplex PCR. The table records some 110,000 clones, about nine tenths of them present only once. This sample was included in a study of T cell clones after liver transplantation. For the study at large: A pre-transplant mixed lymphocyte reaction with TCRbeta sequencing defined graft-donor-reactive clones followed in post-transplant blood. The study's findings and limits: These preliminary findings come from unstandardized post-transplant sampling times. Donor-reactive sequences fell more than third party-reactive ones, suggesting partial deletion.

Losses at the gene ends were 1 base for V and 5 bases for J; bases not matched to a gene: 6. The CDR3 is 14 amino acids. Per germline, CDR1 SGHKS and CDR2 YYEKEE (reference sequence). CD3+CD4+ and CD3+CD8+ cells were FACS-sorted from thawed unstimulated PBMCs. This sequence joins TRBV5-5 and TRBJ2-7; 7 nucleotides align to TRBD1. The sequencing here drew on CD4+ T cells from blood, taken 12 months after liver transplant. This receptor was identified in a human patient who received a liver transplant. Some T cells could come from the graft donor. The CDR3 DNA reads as TGTGCCAGCAGCTTGAGGGGGCCATTCGACGAGCAGTACTTC. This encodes CASSLRGPFDEQYF.